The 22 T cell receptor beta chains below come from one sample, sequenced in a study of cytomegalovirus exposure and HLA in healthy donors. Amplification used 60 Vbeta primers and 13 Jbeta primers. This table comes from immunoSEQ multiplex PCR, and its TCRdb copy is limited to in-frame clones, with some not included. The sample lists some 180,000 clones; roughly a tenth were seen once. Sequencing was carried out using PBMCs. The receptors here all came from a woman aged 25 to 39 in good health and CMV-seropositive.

Here the CDR3 reads CASSEVRVMNTEAFF. CDR3 sequence (DNA): TGTGCCAGCAGTGAAGTCAGGGTAATGAACACTGAAGCTTTCTTT. This sequence joins TRBV2 and TRBJ1-1; maybe TRBD1 (5 bases). Per germline, CDR1 SNHLY and CDR2 FYNNEI. Trimming stripped 1 base from V and 0 bases from J, with 9 bases between. The CDR3 spans 15 residues.

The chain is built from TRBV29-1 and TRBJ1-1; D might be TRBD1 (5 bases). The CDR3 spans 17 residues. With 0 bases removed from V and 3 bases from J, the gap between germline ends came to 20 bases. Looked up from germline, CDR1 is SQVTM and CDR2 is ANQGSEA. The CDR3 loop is CSVEDRGAAGTDTEAFF. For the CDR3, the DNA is TGCAGCGTTGAAGATCGCGGGGCGGCAGGGACGGACACTGAAGCTTTCTTT. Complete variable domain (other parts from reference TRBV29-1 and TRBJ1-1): SAVISQKPSRDICQRGTSLTIQCQVDSQVTMMFWYRQQPGQSLTLIATANQGSEATYESGFVIDKFPISRPNLTFSTLTVSNMSPEDSSIYLCSVEDRGAAGTDTEAFFGQGTRLTVV.

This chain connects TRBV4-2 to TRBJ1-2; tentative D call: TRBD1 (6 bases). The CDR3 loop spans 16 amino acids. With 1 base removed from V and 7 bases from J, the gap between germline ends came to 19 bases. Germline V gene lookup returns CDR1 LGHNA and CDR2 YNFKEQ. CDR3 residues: CASSQGISEAGAGYTF. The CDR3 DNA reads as TGTGCCAGCAGCCAAGGTATATCCGAGGCAGGGGCTGGCTACACCTTC.

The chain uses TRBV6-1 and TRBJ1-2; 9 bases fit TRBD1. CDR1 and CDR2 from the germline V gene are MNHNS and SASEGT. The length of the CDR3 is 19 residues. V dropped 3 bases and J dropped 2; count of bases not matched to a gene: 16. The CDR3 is CASSDPRLGTGQENYGYTF. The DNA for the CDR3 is TGTGCCAGCAGTGACCCAAGGTTGGGGACAGGGCAAGAAAACTATGGCTACACCTTC.

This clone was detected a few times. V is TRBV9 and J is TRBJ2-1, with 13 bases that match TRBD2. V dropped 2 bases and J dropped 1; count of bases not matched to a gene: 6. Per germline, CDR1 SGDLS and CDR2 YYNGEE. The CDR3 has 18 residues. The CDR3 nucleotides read TGTGCCAGCAGCGTTACTAGCGGGAGGGCCCAATCCTACAATGAGCAGTTCTTC. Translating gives CASSVTSGRAQSYNEQFF.

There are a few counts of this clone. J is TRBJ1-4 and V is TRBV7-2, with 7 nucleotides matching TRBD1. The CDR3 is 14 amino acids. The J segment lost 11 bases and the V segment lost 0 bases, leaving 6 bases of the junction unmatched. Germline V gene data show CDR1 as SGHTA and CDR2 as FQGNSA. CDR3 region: CASSLATGQGKLFF. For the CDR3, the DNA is TGTGCCAGCAGCTTAGCGACAGGGCAGGGGAAACTGTTTTTT.

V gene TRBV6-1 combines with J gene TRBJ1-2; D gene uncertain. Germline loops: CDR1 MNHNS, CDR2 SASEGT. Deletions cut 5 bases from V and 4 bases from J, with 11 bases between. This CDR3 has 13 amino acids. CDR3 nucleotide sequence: TGTGCCAGCAGTAATATTGTGAGCTATGGCTACACCTTC. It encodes CASSNIVSYGYTF.

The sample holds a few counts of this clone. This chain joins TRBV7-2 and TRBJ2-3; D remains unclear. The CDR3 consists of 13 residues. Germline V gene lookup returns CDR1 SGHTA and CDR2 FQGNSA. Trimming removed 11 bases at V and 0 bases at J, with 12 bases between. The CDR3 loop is CASKRPSTDTQYF. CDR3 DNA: TGTGCCTCCAAGCGCCCTAGCACAGATACGCAGTATTTT.

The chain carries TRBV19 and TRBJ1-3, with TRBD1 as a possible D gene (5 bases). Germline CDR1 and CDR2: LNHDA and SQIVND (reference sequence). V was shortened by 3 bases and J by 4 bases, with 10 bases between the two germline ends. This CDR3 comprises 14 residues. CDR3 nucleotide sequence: TGTGCCAGTAGTATTAGCCAGGGAGGAAACACCATATATTTT. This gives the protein CASSISQGGNTIYF. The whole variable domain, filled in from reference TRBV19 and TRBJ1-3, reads DGGITQSPKYLFRKEGQNVTLSCEQNLNHDAMYWYRQDPGQGLRLIYYSQIVNDFQKGDIAEGYSVSREKKESFPLTVTSAQKNPTAFYLCASSISQGGNTIYFGEGSWLTVV.

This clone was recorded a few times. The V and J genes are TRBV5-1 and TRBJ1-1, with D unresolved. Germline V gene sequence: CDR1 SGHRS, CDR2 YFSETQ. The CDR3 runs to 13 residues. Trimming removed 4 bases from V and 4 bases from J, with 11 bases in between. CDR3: CASSLHEGTEAFF. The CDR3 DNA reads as TGCGCCAGCAGCCTCCACGAGGGCACTGAAGCTTTCTTT.

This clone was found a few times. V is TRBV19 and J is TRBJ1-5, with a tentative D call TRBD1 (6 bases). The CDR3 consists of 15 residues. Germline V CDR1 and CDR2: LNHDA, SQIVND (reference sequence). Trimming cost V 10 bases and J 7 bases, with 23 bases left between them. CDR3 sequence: CAIHNGGGFWQPQHF. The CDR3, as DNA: TGTGCCATACATAACGGTGGGGGCTTTTGGCAGCCCCAGCATTTT.

The DNA for the CDR3 is TGCGCCAGCAGCCCTGCCCGGGACATGAACACTGAAGCTTTCTTT. Translating it yields CASSPARDMNTEAFF. The chain recombines TRBV5-1 with TRBJ1-1, with D possibly being TRBD1 (6 bases). Germline-derived CDR1 and CDR2 are SGHRS and YFSETQ. V lost 4 bases and J 0 bases, leaving 13 bases between the germline ends. The CDR3 sequence is 15 residues long. Combining the CDR3 with reference TRBV5-1 and TRBJ1-1 gives the whole variable domain KAGVTQTPRYLIKTRGQQVTLSCSPISGHRSVSWYQQTPGQGLQFLFEYFSETQRNKGNFPGRFSGRQFSNSRSEMNVSTLELGDSALYLCASSPARDMNTEAFFGQGTRLTVV.

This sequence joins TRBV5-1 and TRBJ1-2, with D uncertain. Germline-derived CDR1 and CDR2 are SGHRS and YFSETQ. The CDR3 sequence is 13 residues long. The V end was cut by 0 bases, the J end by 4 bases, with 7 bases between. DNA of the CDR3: TGCGCCAGCAGCTTGGGGGAGATCTATGGCTACACCTTC. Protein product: CASSLGEIYGYTF.

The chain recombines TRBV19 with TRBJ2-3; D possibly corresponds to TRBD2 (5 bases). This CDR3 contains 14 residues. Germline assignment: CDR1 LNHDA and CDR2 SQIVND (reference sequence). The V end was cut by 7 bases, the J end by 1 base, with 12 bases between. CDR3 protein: CASTERAGTDTQYF. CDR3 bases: TGTGCCAGTACCGAGAGGGCGGGCACAGATACGCAGTATTTT. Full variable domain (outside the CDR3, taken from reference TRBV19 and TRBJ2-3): DGGITQSPKYLFRKEGQNVTLSCEQNLNHDAMYWYRQDPGQGLRLIYYSQIVNDFQKGDIAEGYSVSREKKESFPLTVTSAQKNPTAFYLCASTERAGTDTQYFGPGTRLTVL.

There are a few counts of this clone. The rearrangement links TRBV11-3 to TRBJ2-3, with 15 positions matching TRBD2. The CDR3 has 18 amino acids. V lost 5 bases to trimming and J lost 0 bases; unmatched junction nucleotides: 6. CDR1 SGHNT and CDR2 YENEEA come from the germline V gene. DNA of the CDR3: TGTGCCAGCAGCGCGGGACTAGCGGGAGGTGGAAGCACAGATACGCAGTATTTT. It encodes CASSAGLAGGGSTDTQYF.

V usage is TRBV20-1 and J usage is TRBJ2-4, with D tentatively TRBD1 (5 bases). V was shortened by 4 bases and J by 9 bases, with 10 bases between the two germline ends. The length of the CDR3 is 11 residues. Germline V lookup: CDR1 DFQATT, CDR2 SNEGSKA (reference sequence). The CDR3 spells CSAKDRSIQYF. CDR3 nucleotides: TGCAGTGCTAAAGACAGATCCATTCAGTACTTC.

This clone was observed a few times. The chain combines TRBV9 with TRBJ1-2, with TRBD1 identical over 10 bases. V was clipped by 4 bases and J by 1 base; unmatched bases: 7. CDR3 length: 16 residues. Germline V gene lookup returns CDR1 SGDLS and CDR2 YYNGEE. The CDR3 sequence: CASSQSRTGGNYGYTF. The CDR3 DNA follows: TGTGCCAGCAGCCAATCCCGGACAGGGGGTAACTATGGCTACACCTTC.

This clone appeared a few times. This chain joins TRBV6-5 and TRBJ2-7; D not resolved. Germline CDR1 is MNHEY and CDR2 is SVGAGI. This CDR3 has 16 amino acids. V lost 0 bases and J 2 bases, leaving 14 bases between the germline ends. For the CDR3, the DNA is TGTGCCAGCAGTTACTCCCGGGTCCAACCTACCTACGAGCAGTACTTC. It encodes CASSYSRVQPTYEQYF.

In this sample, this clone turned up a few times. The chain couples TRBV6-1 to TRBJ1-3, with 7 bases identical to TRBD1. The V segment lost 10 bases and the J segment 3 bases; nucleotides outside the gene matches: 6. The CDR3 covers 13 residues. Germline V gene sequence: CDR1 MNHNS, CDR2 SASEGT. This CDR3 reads CATRDSYGNTIYF. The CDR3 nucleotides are TGTGCCACCCGGGACAGCTATGGAAACACCATATATTTT.

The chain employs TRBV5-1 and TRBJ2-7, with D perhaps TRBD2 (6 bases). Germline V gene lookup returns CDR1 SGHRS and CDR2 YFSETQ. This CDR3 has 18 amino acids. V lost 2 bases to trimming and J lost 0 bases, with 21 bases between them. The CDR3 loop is CASSLRSHTSLSSYEQYF. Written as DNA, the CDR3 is TGCGCCAGCAGCTTACGCTCCCACACTAGCCTGAGCTCCTACGAGCAGTACTTC.

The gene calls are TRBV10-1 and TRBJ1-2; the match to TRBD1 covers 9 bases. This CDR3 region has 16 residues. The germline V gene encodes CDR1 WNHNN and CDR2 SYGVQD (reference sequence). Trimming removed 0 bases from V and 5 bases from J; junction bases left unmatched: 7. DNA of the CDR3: TGCGCCAGCAGTGAGTCGGCCGGGACAGGGAAATATGGCTACACCTTC. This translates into CASSESAGTGKYGYTF.

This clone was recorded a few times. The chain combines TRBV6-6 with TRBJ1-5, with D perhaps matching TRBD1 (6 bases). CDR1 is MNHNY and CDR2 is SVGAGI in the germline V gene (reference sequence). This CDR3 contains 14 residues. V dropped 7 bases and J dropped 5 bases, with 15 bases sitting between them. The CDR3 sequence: CASNQQGAHQPQHF. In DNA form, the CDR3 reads TGTGCCAGCAACCAACAGGGAGCGCATCAGCCCCAGCATTTT.